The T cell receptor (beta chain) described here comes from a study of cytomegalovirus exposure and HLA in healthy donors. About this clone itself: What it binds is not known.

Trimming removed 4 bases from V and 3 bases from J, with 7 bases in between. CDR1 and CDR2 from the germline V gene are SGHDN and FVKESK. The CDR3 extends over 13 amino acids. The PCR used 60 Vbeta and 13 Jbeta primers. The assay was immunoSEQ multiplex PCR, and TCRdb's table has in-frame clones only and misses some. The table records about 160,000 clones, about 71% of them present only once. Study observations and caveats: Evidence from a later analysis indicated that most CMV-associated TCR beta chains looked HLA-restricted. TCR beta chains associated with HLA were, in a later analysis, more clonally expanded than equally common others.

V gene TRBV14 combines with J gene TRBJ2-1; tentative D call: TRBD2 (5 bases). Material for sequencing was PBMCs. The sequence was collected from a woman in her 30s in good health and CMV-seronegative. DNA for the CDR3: TGTGCCAGCAGCCCAGGACTCTACAATGAGCAGTTCTTC. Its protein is CASSPGLYNEQFF.